The 26 T cell receptor beta chains given below trace back to one sample, sequenced in a study of blood T cell repertoires in COVID-19 (dated by TCRdb to the early 2020s). Libraries were constructed by the immunoSEQ multiplex PCR assay. The source is immuneACCESS, and TCRdb retained only in-frame sequences with V and J called. Part of the clones is not carried over; for the studies checked, unresolved V genes explain less than half of this, and the remainder is unexplained. The sample table shows 140,000 to 150,000 clones, and around 84% are seen once. Clones ranked in the top ten supply 5.5% to 7.5% of the sample. Sequenced material: PBMCs or T cells enriched from blood (not recorded which). The receptors here all came from a woman between 50 and 59 years old who had been exposed to COVID-19.

The count of this clone is one. Relative to the germline gene, one junction end is altered; a read error may explain this. The V gene is TRBV5-1, the J gene TRBJ2-2; possible D gene TRBD2, 6 bases. This CDR3 spans 12 amino acids. The germline V gene has CDR1 SGHRS and CDR2 YFSETQ. This CDR3 is CASSLAGGKLFF. The DNA of the CDR3 is TGCGCCAGCAGCTTGGCGGGCGGGAAGCTGTTTTTT.

The chain has TRBV6-2 or TRBV6-3 and TRBJ2-5, with 9 bases lining up with TRBD2. Per the germline V gene, CDR1 is MNHEY and CDR2 is SVGEGT. After removal of 4 bases from V and 3 bases from J, the junction contained 9 bases not matched to a gene. The CDR3 runs to 16 residues. The CDR3 bases are TGTGCCAGCAGTTGGACCAGACTAGCGGCTGAAGAGACCCAGTACTTC. It is translated as CASSWTRLAAEETQYF.

This clone has just one count. V and J are TRBV5-8 and TRBJ1-5; 7 bases agree with TRBD1. After removal of 4 bases from V and 3 bases from J, the junction contained 10 bases not matched to a gene. This CDR3 has 16 residues. Germline V CDR1 and CDR2: SGHTS, YDEGEE. For the CDR3, the DNA is TGTGCCAGCAGCCCGAACGGCAGGGGGTTCAATCAGCCCCAGCATTTT. Protein product: CASSPNGRGFNQPQHF.

V is TRBV9 and J is TRBJ1-2; TRBD1 matches at 7 bases. Losses at the gene ends were 3 bases for V and 6 bases for J; bases not matched to a gene: 14. The CDR3 loop spans 16 amino acids. CDR1 is SGDLS, CDR2 YYNGEE, per germline. The CDR3 loop is CASSARQGDSTHGYTF. In nucleotides, the CDR3 is TGTGCCAGCAGCGCCAGACAAGGGGACAGTACCCATGGCTACACCTTC.

J is TRBJ2-6 and V is TRBV5-8; no definite D call. Looked up from germline, CDR1 is SGHTS and CDR2 is YDEGEE. CDR3 size: 15 residues. The CDR3 region is CASRVSSSGANVLTF. The CDR3 coding sequence is TGTGCGAGCCGGGTTTCGAGCTCTGGGGCCAACGTCCTGACTTTC.

The rearrangement joins TRBV5-4 to TRBJ2-2; 9 bases are a match to TRBD2. This CDR3 spans 14 amino acids. Germline CDR1 and CDR2: SGHNT and YYREEE (reference sequence). V dropped 5 bases and J dropped 1; count of bases not matched to a gene: 0. Written as DNA, the CDR3 is TGTGCCAGCAGGACTAGCGGGAACACCGGGGAGCTGTTTTTT. Translated: CASRTSGNTGELFF.

The chain links TRBV5-1 to TRBJ2-1, with D unresolved. The germline gives CDR1 SGHRS, CDR2 YFSETQ. This CDR3 is built from 11 residues. Deletions cut 4 bases from V and 7 bases from J, with 6 bases between. The CDR3: CASSEANEQFF. The CDR3 nucleotides read TGCGCCAGCAGCGAGGCGAATGAGCAGTTCTTC.

The V gene is TRBV7-2, the J gene TRBJ2-3; D not resolved. Trimming took off 4 bases at V and 1 base at J, with 15 bases between the two ends. The CDR3 runs 16 residues. Looked up from germline, CDR1 is SGHTA and CDR2 is FQGNSA. The CDR3 here is CASSYLSQLGTDTQYF. The DNA of the CDR3 is TGTGCCAGCAGCTACCTCTCCCAGTTGGGCACAGATACGCAGTATTTT.

This rearrangement joins TRBV9 to TRBJ2-3; D is possibly TRBD2 (6 bases). CDR3 length: 16 residues. CDR1 and CDR2 from the germline V gene are SGDLS and YYNGEE. V was shortened by 4 bases and J by 3 bases, with 18 bases between the two germline ends. The CDR3 nucleotides read TGTGCCAGCAGCCCACTGGGGCGGGGTGTGACAGATACGCAGTATTTT. Encoded protein: CASSPLGRGVTDTQYF.

In its sample, this clone was seen once. The rearrangement links TRBV11-2 to TRBJ1-2, with 7 bases fitting TRBD1. The V and J ends lost 1 base and 8 bases, in that order; junction bases with no gene match: 10. The CDR3 is 15 amino acids. Germline V CDR1 and CDR2: SGHAT, FQNNGV. The CDR3 sequence: CASSLGRQGESGYTF. CDR3 nucleotide sequence: TGTGCCAGCAGCTTAGGAAGGCAGGGGGAATCGGGCTACACCTTC.

The chain uses TRBV4-1 and TRBJ1-1, with D perhaps matching TRBD1 (6 bases). Germline-derived CDR1 and CDR2 are MGHRA and YSYEKL. Trimming left V 1 base short and J 4 bases short, with 16 bases between. This CDR3 comprises 16 residues. The DNA of the CDR3 is TGCGCCAGCAGCCAAGTCCGGGGGGCTTATGGCACTGAAGCTTTCTTT. Its protein is CASSQVRGAYGTEAFF.

For the CDR3, the DNA is TGCGCCAGCCTGGGGCCCGAGGAAGATACGCAGTATTTT. Its protein product is CASLGPEEDTQYF. This rearrangement joins TRBV4-1 to TRBJ2-3, with a tentative D call TRBD1 (5 bases). Germline assignment: CDR1 MGHRA and CDR2 YSYEKL. The CDR3 is made up of 13 amino acids. V was shortened by 8 bases and J by 5 bases, with 14 bases between the two germline ends.

The chain has TRBV18 and TRBJ1-4; TRBD1 agrees at 10 bases. Germline V gene lookup returns CDR1 KGHSH and CDR2 LQKENI. The CDR3 loop spans 18 amino acids. The ends lost 4 bases at V and 7 bases at J; junction bases unmatched: 15. CDR3 loop: CASSRGQGRSTGVEKLFF. In DNA, the CDR3 is TGTGCCAGCTCACGGGGACAGGGGCGCTCAACGGGTGTTGAAAAACTGTTTTTT.

This clone was observed a handful of times. V gene TRBV19 combines with J gene TRBJ2-5, with TRBD2 matching over 7 bases. CDR1 and CDR2 from the germline V gene are LNHDA and SQIVND (reference sequence). CDR3 length equals 14 residues. The V and J ends lost 5 bases and 5 bases, in that order; junction bases with no gene match: 8. The CDR3 is CASSATIGGETQYF. As DNA, the CDR3 is TGTGCCAGTAGTGCCACCATCGGGGGGGAGACCCAGTACTTC. Using reference TRBV19 and TRBJ2-5 for the parts outside the CDR3, the full variable domain is DGGITQSPKYLFRKEGQNVTLSCEQNLNHDAMYWYRQDPGQGLRLIYYSQIVNDFQKGDIAEGYSVSREKKESFPLTVTSAQKNPTAFYLCASSATIGGETQYFGPGTRLLVL.

The chain recombines TRBV5-1 with TRBJ1-1, with TRBD1 matching 9 bases. The germline gives CDR1 SGHRS, CDR2 YFSETQ. V lost 3 bases to trimming and J lost 4 bases; unmatched junction nucleotides: 1. The CDR3 is 13 amino acids. CDR3 in DNA: TGCGCCAGCAGCTGGGGACAGGGCACTGAAGCTTTCTTT. Its translation is CASSWGQGTEAFF.

CDR3: CASSQEPGTGPYEQYF. CDR3 coding DNA: TGCGCCAGCAGCCAAGAGCCCGGGACAGGGCCCTACGAGCAGTACTTC. The chain carries TRBV4-1 and TRBJ2-7; TRBD1 agrees at 9 bases. The CDR3 spans 16 residues. Per the germline V gene, CDR1 is MGHRA and CDR2 is YSYEKL. Trimming removed 0 bases from V and 2 bases from J; junction bases left unmatched: 5.

The chain combines TRBV4-2 with TRBJ1-1; 7 bases are a match to TRBD1. The V gene end was trimmed by 7 bases and the J gene end by 6 bases; junction bases not matched to a gene: 8. This CDR3 region has 13 residues. CDR1 is LGHNA, CDR2 YNFKEQ, per germline. CDR3 residues: CASTAQGRAEAFF. The CDR3 coding sequence is TGTGCCAGCACCGCACAGGGGCGGGCTGAAGCTTTCTTT.

The chain employs TRBV5-6 and TRBJ1-3; D might be TRBD1 (6 bases). Germline CDR1 reads SGHDT; CDR2 reads YYEEEE. Trimming left V 3 bases short and J 7 bases short, with 20 bases between. This CDR3 is 16 amino acids long. The CDR3 here is CASSSPTGGGRNTIYF. The DNA of the CDR3 is TGTGCCAGCAGCTCACCAACCGGGGGCGGGAGGAACACCATATATTTT.

This chain joins TRBV9 and TRBJ2-7; a possible D gene is TRBD1 (6 bases). The CDR3 has 15 amino acids. Germline-derived CDR1 and CDR2 are SGDLS and YYNGEE. V gave up 7 bases and J gave up 3 bases, with 20 bases separating them. CDR3 sequence (DNA): TGTGCCAGCGGCTCAGGGTCGACAGGCCACTACGAGCAGTACTTC. This translates into CASGSGSTGHYEQYF.

This clone was seen more than once but under ten times. The chain recombines TRBV19 with TRBJ2-1; weak D call: TRBD2 (7 bases). The CDR3 has 16 amino acids. Trimming left V 4 bases short and J 5 bases short, with 18 bases between. CDR1 is LNHDA and CDR2 is SQIVND in the germline V gene (reference sequence). The CDR3 sequence is CASSNPPGGPHNEQFF. CDR3 nucleotides: TGTGCCAGTAGTAACCCCCCGGGGGGCCCCCACAATGAGCAGTTCTTC.

This clone was seen once. The chain employs TRBV14 and TRBJ1-2; D gene unclear. V gave up 0 bases and J gave up 2 bases, with 10 bases separating them. CDR3 length: 15 residues. Germline loops: CDR1 SGHDN, CDR2 FVKESK. The CDR3 spells CASSQDHAGNYGYTF. CDR3 DNA: TGTGCCAGCAGCCAAGATCACGCAGGAAACTATGGCTACACCTTC.

The chain recombines TRBV27 with TRBJ1-1, with D perhaps TRBD1 (5 bases). The germline gives CDR1 MNHEY, CDR2 SMNVEV (reference sequence). Trimming pared 8 bases from V and 9 bases from J, leaving 22 bases between. CDR3 length: 14 amino acids. This CDR3 is CASCPNPGPVKAFF. In DNA, the CDR3 is TGTGCCAGCTGCCCCAACCCAGGGCCGGTCAAAGCTTTCTTT.

The chain employs TRBV6-5 and TRBJ1-4, with 7 bases identical to TRBD1. The length of the CDR3 is 14 residues. The J segment lost 3 bases and the V segment lost 6 bases, leaving 4 bases of the junction unmatched. Germline lookup yields CDR1 MNHEY and CDR2 SVGAGI. CDR3 region: CASRQGLANEKLFF. CDR3 coding DNA: TGTGCCAGCAGACAGGGGCTGGCTAATGAAAAACTGTTTTTT.

J is TRBJ1-5 and V is TRBV6-6, with D maybe TRBD1 (5 bases). Germline V gives CDR1 MNHNY, CDR2 SVGAGI (reference sequence). The CDR3 runs to 13 residues. Trimming left V 7 bases short and J 3 bases short, with 10 bases between. As DNA, the CDR3 is TGTGCCAGCACCCCGACAGCCAATCAGCCCCAGCATTTT. It encodes CASTPTANQPQHF.

This chain joins TRBV29-1 and TRBJ1-1; TRBD1 matches at 8 bases. The germline gives CDR1 SQVTM, CDR2 ANQGSEA. The CDR3 is 15 residues long. The V segment lost 1 base and the J segment 3 bases; nucleotides outside the gene matches: 7. The CDR3 DNA reads TGCAGCGTTGAAGTGGCAGGGGGCGCGCACACTGAAGCTTTCTTT. Its protein product is CSVEVAGGAHTEAFF.

The chain couples TRBV5-6 to TRBJ2-2; no clear D gene. Trimming pared 3 bases from V and 2 bases from J, leaving 11 bases between. CDR1 is SGHDT and CDR2 is YYEEEE in the germline V gene. This CDR3 has 15 residues. The chain's CDR3 is CASSSLGRNTGELFF. DNA for the CDR3: TGTGCCAGCAGCTCCTTGGGCAGAAACACCGGGGAGCTGTTTTTT.